These 17 T cell receptor beta chains came from one sample sequenced in a study of cytomegalovirus exposure and HLA in healthy donors. Here immunoSEQ multiplex PCR was the method, and the copy in TCRdb shows in-frame clones only, minus some. Of tens of thousands of clones in the sample, about nine tenths were seen once. The sample comprised PBMCs. Source of these receptors: a young woman in good health and CMV-seronegative.

The chain is built from TRBV27 and TRBJ2-2; D is possibly TRBD1 (6 bases). This CDR3 is 17 amino acids long. The V end lost 8 bases, the J end lost 5 bases, and 24 bases lay between the germline ends. Germline CDR1 MNHEY, CDR2 SMNVEV (reference sequence). In nucleotides, the CDR3 is TGTGCCAGCGGTCCCCGGAAAACAGGGTTCGGGACCGGGGAGCTGTTTTTT. It specifies CASGPRKTGFGTGELFF.

The genes are TRBV7-2 and TRBJ1-1; 11 bases fit TRBD1. This CDR3 contains 15 residues. V shed 5 bases, J shed 1 base, and the junction held 3 bases outside the gene matches. The V gene's germline CDR1 is SGHTA and CDR2 FQGNSA. This CDR3 reads CASSRTGGRNTEAFF. The CDR3 bases are TGTGCCAGCAGCCGGACAGGGGGCCGGAACACTGAAGCTTTCTTT.

This clone was counted between two and nine times. CDR3 nucleotide sequence: TGTGCCAGTAGTCCCCGACAGGGGAGCACTGAAGCTTTCTTT. Translating it yields CASSPRQGSTEAFF. The rearrangement joins TRBV19 to TRBJ1-1; 8 bases match TRBD1. The ends lost 5 bases at V and 4 bases at J; junction bases unmatched: 6. Germline CDR1 and CDR2: LNHDA and SQIVND (reference sequence). This CDR3 has 14 residues.

The rearrangement joins TRBV28 to TRBJ2-7; 8 bases match TRBD1. The trim removed 8 bases at V and 6 bases at J, leaving 6 bases unmatched. The CDR3 has 12 residues. CDR1 is MDHEN and CDR2 is SYDVKM in the germline V gene. The CDR3 coding sequence is TGTGCCAGCTTAGGACAGGGCGGCGAGCAGTACTTC. This translates into CASLGQGGEQYF. Looking up the rest from reference TRBV28 and TRBJ2-7 gives the full variable domain: DVKVTQSSRYLVKRTGEKVFLECVQDMDHENMFWYRQDPGLGLRLIYFSYDVKMKEKGDIPEGYSVSREKKERFSLILESASTNQTSMYLCASLGQGGEQYFGPGTRLTVT.

The chain combines TRBV20-1 with TRBJ2-7; the D gene is possibly TRBD1 (5 bases). The CDR3 runs to 11 residues. V lost 2 bases, J lost 7 bases, and 9 bases lay in between. The V gene's germline CDR1 is DFQATT and CDR2 SNEGSKA (reference sequence). DNA for the CDR3: TGCAGTGCTAGACCGAACAGGGAGCAGTACTTC. It yields the protein CSARPNREQYF.

J is TRBJ2-1 and V is TRBV28; 9 positions agree with TRBD2. CDR3 length: 17 residues. Germline assignment: CDR1 MDHEN and CDR2 SYDVKM. V shed 5 bases and J 5 bases; nucleotides not matched to a gene: 13. In nucleotides, the CDR3 is TGTGCCAGCAGTCTGACACTCATAGCGGGAGTCAACAATGAGCAGTTCTTC. This sequence encodes CASSLTLIAGVNNEQFF. Based on the CDR3 plus reference TRBV28 and TRBJ2-1, the full variable domain is DVKVTQSSRYLVKRTGEKVFLECVQDMDHENMFWYRQDPGLGLRLIYFSYDVKMKEKGDIPEGYSVSREKKERFSLILESASTNQTSMYLCASSLTLIAGVNNEQFFGPGTRLTVL.

The rearrangement joins TRBV28 to TRBJ2-5; tentative D call: TRBD1 (5 bases). The germline CDR1 and CDR2 sequences are MDHEN and SYDVKM. V lost 3 bases and J 4 bases, leaving 15 bases between the germline ends. CDR3 length: 15 residues. The CDR3 region is CASSLTVTGGETQYF. Written as DNA, the CDR3 is TGTGCCAGCAGTTTGACAGTCACGGGCGGAGAGACCCAGTACTTC.

This clone was counted a few times. V and J are TRBV7-3 and TRBJ1-2; 7 positions agree with TRBD1. Unmatched junction bases numbered 17, after V lost 3 bases and J lost 1 base. This CDR3 is built from 19 residues. Germline V gene lookup returns CDR1 SGHTA and CDR2 FQGTGA. CDR3 nucleotides: TGTGCCAGCAGCTTTAATAACCCCACGCGGGGACAGCTTAACTATGGCTACACCTTC. Its translation is CASSFNNPTRGQLNYGYTF.

The chain links TRBV7-7 to TRBJ1-4; 8 nucleotides agree with TRBD1. With V trimmed by 1 base and J by 5 bases, 3 bases remained unmatched. The germline CDR1 and CDR2 sequences are SSHAT and FNYEAQ (reference sequence). This CDR3 comprises 15 residues. CDR3 protein: CASSLGTGRNEKLFF. As DNA, the CDR3 is TGTGCCAGCAGCTTAGGGACAGGGAGAAATGAAAAACTGTTTTTT.

CDR3 in amino acids: CAWSLARGQGNQPQHF. The CDR3 DNA reads TGTGCCTGGAGTTTAGCAAGGGGGCAGGGCAATCAGCCCCAGCATTTT. The V and J genes are TRBV30 and TRBJ1-5, with 7 bases identical to TRBD1. CDR1 and CDR2 (germline): GTSNPN, SVGIG (reference sequence). The J segment lost 2 bases and the V segment lost 2 bases, leaving 9 bases of the junction unmatched. The CDR3 length is 16 residues.

As for this clone: Other DNA sequences within the sample encode an identical CDR3. The V call is TRBV20-1, the J call TRBJ1-1; D unresolved. Germline loops: CDR1 DFQATT, CDR2 SNEGSKA (reference sequence). CDR3 length equals 11 residues. Trimming left V 6 bases short and J 0 bases short, with 5 bases between. This CDR3 is CSAALNTEAFF. CDR3 DNA: TGCAGTGCCGCGTTGAACACTGAAGCTTTCTTT.

In the case of this clone: A read error may account for a junction end that differs from germline. This sequence joins TRBV11-3 and TRBJ2-1; tentative D call: TRBD1 (6 bases). Germline values: CDR1 SGHNT, CDR2 YENEEA. The CDR3 has 16 amino acids. The chain's CDR3 is CASSAPTGTGFDEQFF. The CDR3 DNA sequence: TGCGCCAGCAGCGCCCCGACCGGAACAGGGTTCGATGAGCAGTTCTTC.

In its sample, this clone was seen once. The V call is TRBV9, the J call TRBJ2-7; 9 bases align to TRBD1. The CDR3 is 14 residues long. The V and J ends lost 0 bases and 6 bases, in that order; junction bases with no gene match: 4. The germline V gene encodes CDR1 SGDLS and CDR2 YYNGEE. This chain's CDR3 is CASSVGTGEGEQYF. Written as DNA, the CDR3 is TGTGCCAGCAGCGTAGGGACAGGGGAAGGCGAGCAGTACTTC.

The chain uses TRBV28 and TRBJ2-7; tentatively, D is TRBD1 (5 bases). The V gene's germline CDR1 is MDHEN and CDR2 SYDVKM. V gave up 9 bases and J gave up 0 bases, with 21 bases separating them. This CDR3 is 16 amino acids long. The CDR3 loop reads CASWGLSPGSSYEQYF. The DNA of the CDR3 is TGTGCCAGTTGGGGCCTCAGCCCCGGCAGCTCCTACGAGCAGTACTTC. The full variable domain, rest sourced from reference TRBV28 and TRBJ2-7, is DVKVTQSSRYLVKRTGEKVFLECVQDMDHENMFWYRQDPGLGLRLIYFSYDVKMKEKGDIPEGYSVSREKKERFSLILESASTNQTSMYLCASWGLSPGSSYEQYFGPGTRLTVT.

V is TRBV5-5 and J is TRBJ2-7; 10 nucleotides align to TRBD1. The ends lost 2 bases at V and 6 bases at J; junction bases unmatched: 8. Germline V gives CDR1 SGHKS, CDR2 YYEKEE (reference sequence). The CDR3 has 15 amino acids. The CDR3 nucleotides read TGTGCCAGCAGCTTATTTCGGGACAGGGGAAGCGAGCAGTACTTC. Its translation is CASSLFRDRGSEQYF.

The sample holds a few counts of this clone. The CDR3 sequence is CASSPRLDSQETQYF. The CDR3 DNA is TGTGCCAGCAGCCCCCGACTAGATTCCCAAGAGACCCAGTACTTC. V gene TRBV21-1 combines with J gene TRBJ2-5; the table's D call of TRBD2 was not tested on the DNA. TRBV21-1 is tagged as a pseudogene. The CDR3 loop spans 15 amino acids.

The V and J genes are TRBV28 and TRBJ2-7; TRBD1 might be the D (6 bases). The CDR3 has 17 amino acids. The germline V gene encodes CDR1 MDHEN and CDR2 SYDVKM. V shed 4 bases and J shed 5 bases, with 24 bases lying between them. In DNA form, the CDR3 reads TGTGCCAGCAGTTCCTTTACCAGGACAGCCTCAAGACACGAGCAGTACTTC. This gives the protein CASSSFTRTASRHEQYF.